This is a list of T cell receptor beta chains from one sample in a study of blood T cells in healthy people across ages. In TCRdb, the 5' RACE reads were re-called with MiXCR into one record per CDR3 protein. The data contain about 970,000 distinct CDR3 sequences, about 53% of them singletons. Sample: blood. The receptors stem from a woman in her sixties in good health. Each CDR3 is given with its conserved first and last residue. Each record gives: V gene, J gene, D gene, clone size, CDR3 DNA, CDR3 protein. A D gene is named only where the DNA matches it firmly. Clone size, where shown, is once, few, many, or a class for clones that have expanded.

v_gene: TRBV3-1
j_gene: TRBJ2-7
d_gene: TRBD2
abundance: .
CDR3nt: TGTGCCAGCAGCCAAGATGAGTATTGGGACACCCTCCCTTGCGGGAGGAGGTGCGAGCAGTACTTC
CDR3aa: CASSQDEYWDTLPCGRRCEQYF

v_gene: TRBV11-1
j_gene: TRBJ2-1
d_gene: TRBD2
abundance: few
CDR3nt: TGTGCCAGCAGCCCACGGACTGGCGGGAGGGCCGTCAATGAGCAGTTCTTC
CDR3aa: CASSPRTGGRAVNEQFF

v_gene: TRBV20-1
j_gene: TRBJ2-5
d_gene: .
abundance: .
CDR3nt: TGCAGTGCTAGAGATCCGGAGCGGACGAACCAAGAGACCCAGTACTTC
CDR3aa: CSARDPERTNQETQYF

v_gene: TRBV27
j_gene: TRBJ1-3
d_gene: TRBD1
abundance: .
CDR3nt: TGTGCCAGCGGGCAGACAGGGGGCCTTGGAAACACCATATATTTT
CDR3aa: CASGQTGGLGNTIYF

v_gene: TRBV20-1
j_gene: TRBJ2-7
d_gene: .
abundance: few
CDR3nt: TGCAGTGCTACCGAGTACGAGCAGTACTTC
CDR3aa: CSATEYEQYF

v_gene: TRBV5-1
j_gene: TRBJ2-5
d_gene: .
abundance: .
CDR3nt: TGCGCCAGCTCCAATAGCGGACAAGAGACCCAGTACTTC
CDR3aa: CASSNSGQETQYF

v_gene: TRBV13
j_gene: TRBJ2-3
d_gene: TRBD2
abundance: few
CDR3nt: TGTGCCAGCAGCTTTTCTAGGACTAGCGATAGCACAGATACGCAGTATTTT
CDR3aa: CASSFSRTSDSTDTQYF

v_gene: TRBV5-1
j_gene: TRBJ2-7
d_gene: .
abundance: .
CDR3nt: TGCGCCAGCAGCTCAGGACCTAACTACGAGCAGTACTTC
CDR3aa: CASSSGPNYEQYF

v_gene: TRBV20-1
j_gene: TRBJ2-1
d_gene: TRBD2
abundance: .
CDR3nt: TGCAGTGCTAGAGAATCGCGGGAGTCCGGATCCTACAATGAGCAGTTCTTC
CDR3aa: CSARESRESGSYNEQFF

v_gene: TRBV3-1
j_gene: TRBJ2-1
d_gene: .
abundance: .
CDR3nt: TGTGCCAGCAGCGGGGGTGATGAGCAGTTCTTC
CDR3aa: CASSGGDEQFF

v_gene: TRBV6-1
j_gene: TRBJ1-2
d_gene: .
abundance: .
CDR3nt: TGTGCCAGCAGTGAAGAACCAGGCCCCAACTATGGCTACACCTTC
CDR3aa: CASSEEPGPNYGYTF

v_gene: TRBV12-3/TRBV12-4
j_gene: TRBJ2-1
d_gene: .
abundance: .
CDR3nt: TGTGCCAGCAGTTTAATGTCCAAATACAATGATCGGTTCTTC
CDR3aa: CASSLMSKYNDRFF

v_gene: TRBV12-3/TRBV12-4
j_gene: TRBJ2-1
d_gene: TRBD2
abundance: .
CDR3nt: TGTGTCACTAGCGGATCTTACAATGAGCAGTTCTTC
CDR3aa: CVTSGSYNEQFF

v_gene: TRBV4-1
j_gene: TRBJ2-7
d_gene: .
abundance: few
CDR3nt: TGCGCCAGCAGCCAAGGTTCCGGCGGGGTCTACGAGCAGTACTTC
CDR3aa: CASSQGSGGVYEQYF

v_gene: TRBV15
j_gene: TRBJ1-2
d_gene: TRBD1
abundance: few
CDR3nt: TGTGCCACCAGCATAGGGGGGACAGGACCATCTTGGTATGGCTACACCTTC
CDR3aa: CATSIGGTGPSWYGYTF

v_gene: TRBV24-1
j_gene: TRBJ1-5
d_gene: .
abundance: .
CDR3nt: TGTGCCACCAGTGATACCAGGGGAAATAGCAATCAGCCCCAGCATTTT
CDR3aa: CATSDTRGNSNQPQHF

v_gene: TRBV18
j_gene: TRBJ2-5
d_gene: .
abundance: few
CDR3nt: TGTGCCAACTCCCCGGACAGCACTAAGGAGACCCAGTACTTC
CDR3aa: CANSPDSTKETQYF

v_gene: TRBV12-3/TRBV12-4
j_gene: TRBJ2-4
d_gene: .
abundance: few
CDR3nt: TGTGCCAGCAGTTTCTGGGACTCGCTAAACATTCAGTACTTC
CDR3aa: CASSFWDSLNIQYF

v_gene: TRBV11-2
j_gene: TRBJ2-7
d_gene: TRBD2
abundance: .
CDR3nt: TGTGCCAGCACCTCTCCGTTACTAGCGTCCGAGCAGTACTTC
CDR3aa: CASTSPLLASEQYF

v_gene: TRBV4-2
j_gene: TRBJ2-1
d_gene: .
abundance: .
CDR3nt: TGTGCCAGCAGCCCCCGAATACCTAACAATGAGCAGTTCTTC
CDR3aa: CASSPRIPNNEQFF

v_gene: TRBV5-1
j_gene: TRBJ2-5
d_gene: TRBD1
abundance: few
CDR3nt: TGCGCCAGCAGCTTGGAAGGGACAGAAGAGACCCAGTACTTC
CDR3aa: CASSLEGTEETQYF

v_gene: TRBV10-3
j_gene: TRBJ2-7
d_gene: TRBD1
abundance: .
CDR3nt: TGTGCCATCAGTAAGGACAGGGGGCGACAAGTGGTAAAGAGCGAGCAGTACTTC
CDR3aa: CAISKDRGRQVVKSEQYF

v_gene: TRBV20-1
j_gene: TRBJ2-1
d_gene: TRBD2
abundance: .
CDR3nt: TGCAGTGCGGGGGGGACTGGGATTTACAATGAGCAGTTCTTC
CDR3aa: CSAGGTGIYNEQFF

v_gene: TRBV28
j_gene: TRBJ2-6
d_gene: .
abundance: .
CDR3nt: TGTGCCAGCAGTCCCCCGATGGGGGGGCGTGGGGCCAACGTCCTGACTTTC
CDR3aa: CASSPPMGGRGANVLTF

v_gene: TRBV12-3/TRBV12-4
j_gene: TRBJ1-6
d_gene: .
abundance: .
CDR3nt: TGTGCCAGCGGATTCGGGGAGCGTGGTAATTCACCCCTCCACTTT
CDR3aa: CASGFGERGNSPLHF

v_gene: TRBV6-5
j_gene: TRBJ2-7
d_gene: .
abundance: .
CDR3nt: TGTGCCAGCAGTTACGCGGCTAGTGGTGACTACGAGCAGTACTTC
CDR3aa: CASSYAASGDYEQYF

v_gene: TRBV5-1
j_gene: TRBJ2-5
d_gene: TRBD2
abundance: many
CDR3nt: TGCGCCAGCAACGAACAGTTAGCGGGGGTTCAAGAGACCCAGTACTTC
CDR3aa: CASNEQLAGVQETQYF

v_gene: TRBV4-1
j_gene: TRBJ1-2
d_gene: TRBD1
abundance: few
CDR3nt: TGCGCCAGCAGCCAAGCTGGACAGGGATGGCTTGGCTACACCTTC
CDR3aa: CASSQAGQGWLGYTF

v_gene: TRBV7-2
j_gene: TRBJ2-3
d_gene: .
abundance: .
CDR3nt: TGTGCCAGCAGCTTAGCGCTGGGGGTACGAGCAGATACGCAGTATTTT
CDR3aa: CASSLALGVRADTQYF

v_gene: TRBV3-1
j_gene: TRBJ2-7
d_gene: .
abundance: .
CDR3nt: TGTGCCAGCAGCCAAACAGGGAACAACGAGCAGTACTTC
CDR3aa: CASSQTGNNEQYF

v_gene: TRBV16
j_gene: TRBJ1-4
d_gene: TRBD1
abundance: .
CDR3nt: TGTGCCAGCAGCCGAGGGACAGGGATGGAGGAACTGTTTTTT
CDR3aa: CASSRGTGMEELFF

v_gene: TRBV5-1
j_gene: TRBJ2-7
d_gene: TRBD2
abundance: .
CDR3nt: TGCGCCAGCAGCTTGGCCACGCTAGCGGAGCCCGAGCAGTACTTC
CDR3aa: CASSLATLAEPEQYF

v_gene: TRBV7-6
j_gene: TRBJ2-1
d_gene: .
abundance: .
CDR3nt: TGTGCCAGCAGCGCCGGTCCCGGGACGTACCTCAATGAGCAGTTCTTC
CDR3aa: CASSAGPGTYLNEQFF

v_gene: TRBV2
j_gene: TRBJ2-3
d_gene: .
abundance: few
CDR3nt: TGTGCCACCACCCTCAGGGGAGGCACAGATACGCAGTATTTT
CDR3aa: CATTLRGGTDTQYF

v_gene: TRBV12-3/TRBV12-4
j_gene: TRBJ2-1
d_gene: TRBD2
abundance: .
CDR3nt: TGTGCCAGCAGAACTAGCGGGAGGGCCTACAATGAGCAGTTCTTC
CDR3aa: CASRTSGRAYNEQFF

v_gene: TRBV29-1
j_gene: TRBJ2-7
d_gene: TRBD2
abundance: few
CDR3nt: TGCAGCGTGGCCGGACTAGGCGAGCAGTACTTC
CDR3aa: CSVAGLGEQYF

v_gene: TRBV12-3/TRBV12-4
j_gene: TRBJ2-7
d_gene: .
abundance: .
CDR3nt: TGTGCCAGCAGTAACATAGGACTTTTTTACGAGCAGTACTTC
CDR3aa: CASSNIGLFYEQYF

v_gene: TRBV12-3/TRBV12-4
j_gene: TRBJ2-3
d_gene: .
abundance: .
CDR3nt: TGTGCCAGCACCGAATACCTGGGGGCCACAGATACGCAGTATTTT
CDR3aa: CASTEYLGATDTQYF

v_gene: TRBV7-2
j_gene: TRBJ2-1
d_gene: .
abundance: few
CDR3nt: TGTGCCAGCAGCTTTACCCGGGGAAACAATGAGCAGTTCTTC
CDR3aa: CASSFTRGNNEQFF

v_gene: TRBV20-1
j_gene: TRBJ2-7
d_gene: .
abundance: .
CDR3nt: TGCAGTGCTAGGTTCGAGGATGAGCGGAGGACCTACGAGCAGTACTTC
CDR3aa: CSARFEDERRTYEQYF

v_gene: TRBV29-1
j_gene: TRBJ2-5
d_gene: TRBD2
abundance: .
CDR3nt: TGCAGTGGCGGGACCCCCGGGGGGGAGACCCAGTACTTC
CDR3aa: CSGGTPGGETQYF